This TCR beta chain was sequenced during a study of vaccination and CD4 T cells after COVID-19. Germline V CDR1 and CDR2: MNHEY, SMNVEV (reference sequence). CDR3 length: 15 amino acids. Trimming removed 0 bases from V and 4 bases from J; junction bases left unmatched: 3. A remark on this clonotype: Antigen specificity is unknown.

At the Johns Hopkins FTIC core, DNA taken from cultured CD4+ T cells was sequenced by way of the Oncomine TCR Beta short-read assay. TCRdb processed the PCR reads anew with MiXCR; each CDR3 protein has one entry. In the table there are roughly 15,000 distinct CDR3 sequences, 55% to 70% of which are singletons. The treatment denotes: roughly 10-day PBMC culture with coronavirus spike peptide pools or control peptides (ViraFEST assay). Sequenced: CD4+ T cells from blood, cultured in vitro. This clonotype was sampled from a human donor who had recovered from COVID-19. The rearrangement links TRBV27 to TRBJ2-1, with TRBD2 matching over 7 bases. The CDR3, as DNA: TGTGCCAGCAGTTTATCGGCTAGCGGTTACAATGAGCAGTTCTTC. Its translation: CASSLSASGYNEQFF.